This TCR beta chain was sequenced during a study of brain T cells in children with intractable seizures. TCRdb keeps only in-frame clones here, not all; method: immunoSEQ multiplex PCR. The repertoire holds 78,000 or so clones, about 90% seen once, with approximately 25% in the top ten. CDR1 is SGDLS, CDR2 YYNGEE, per germline. This CDR3 region has 14 residues. The V end was cut by 0 bases, the J end by 4 bases, with 8 bases between. The chain employs TRBV9 and TRBJ1-5; D is undetermined. The material sequenced was peripheral blood, taken at surgery. The clonotype comes from a girl aged 2 to 10 with Rasmussen encephalitis and intractable seizures. Here the CDR3 reads CASSVGGVNQPQHF. CDR3 sequence (DNA): TGTGCCAGCAGCGTAGGCGGGGTTAATCAGCCCCAGCATTTT.